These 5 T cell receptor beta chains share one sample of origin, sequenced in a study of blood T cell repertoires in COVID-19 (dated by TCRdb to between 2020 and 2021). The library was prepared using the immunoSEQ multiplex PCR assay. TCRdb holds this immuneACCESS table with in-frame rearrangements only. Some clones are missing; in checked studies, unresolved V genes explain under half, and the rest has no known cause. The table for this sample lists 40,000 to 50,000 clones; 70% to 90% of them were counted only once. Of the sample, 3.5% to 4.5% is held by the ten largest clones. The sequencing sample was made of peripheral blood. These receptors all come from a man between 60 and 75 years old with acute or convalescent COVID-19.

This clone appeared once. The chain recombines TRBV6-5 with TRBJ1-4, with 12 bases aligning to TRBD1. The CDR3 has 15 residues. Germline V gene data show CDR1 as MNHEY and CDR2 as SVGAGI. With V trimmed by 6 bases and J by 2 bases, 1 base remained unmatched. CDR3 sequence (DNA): TGTGCCAGCAGGGGACAGGGGGCTACTAATGAAAAACTGTTTTTT. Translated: CASRGQGATNEKLFF.

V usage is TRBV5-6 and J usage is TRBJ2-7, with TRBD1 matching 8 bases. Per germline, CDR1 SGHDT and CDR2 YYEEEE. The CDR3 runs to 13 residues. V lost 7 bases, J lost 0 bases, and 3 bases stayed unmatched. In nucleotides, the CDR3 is TGTGCCAGCGGAACAGGGGGCTCCTACGAGCAGTACTTC. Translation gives CASGTGGSYEQYF. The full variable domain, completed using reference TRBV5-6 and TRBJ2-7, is DAGVTQSPTHLIKTRGQQVTLRCSPKSGHDTVSWYQQALGQGPQFIFQYYEEEERQRGNFPDRFSGHQFPNYSSELNVNALLLGDSALYLCASGTGGSYEQYFGPGTRLTVT.

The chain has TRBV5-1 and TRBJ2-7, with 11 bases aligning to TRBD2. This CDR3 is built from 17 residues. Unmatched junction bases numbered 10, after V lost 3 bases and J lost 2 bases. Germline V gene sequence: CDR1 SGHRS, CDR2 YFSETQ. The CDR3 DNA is TGCGCCAGCAGCTGGCAGACTAGCGGGGTCCCGACCTACGAGCAGTACTTC. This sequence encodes CASSWQTSGVPTYEQYF.

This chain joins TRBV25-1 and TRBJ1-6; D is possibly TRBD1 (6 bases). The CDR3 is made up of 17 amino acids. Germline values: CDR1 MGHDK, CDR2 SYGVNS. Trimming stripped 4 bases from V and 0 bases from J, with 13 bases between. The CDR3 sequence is CASSVAGASSYNSPLHF. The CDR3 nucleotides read TGTGCCAGCAGTGTGGCAGGGGCGAGCTCCTATAATTCACCCCTCCACTTT.

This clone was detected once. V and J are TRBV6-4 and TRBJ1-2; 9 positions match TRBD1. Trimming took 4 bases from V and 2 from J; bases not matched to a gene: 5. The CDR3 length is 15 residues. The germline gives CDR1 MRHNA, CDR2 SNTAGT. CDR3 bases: TGTGCCAGCAGTGCCGACAGGGGGACAAACTATGGCTACACCTTC. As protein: CASSADRGTNYGYTF.